This section outlines one TCR beta chain sequence together with its context. Its target antigen remains unknown. Base qualities were left out, and no much larger clone turns up one base away. Including the terminal cysteine and phenylalanine, the CDR3 comprises 15 residues. Just CDR3 DNA is preserved here, 45 bases in frame from base 1. V loses 4 bases, J loses 2 bases, and the germline ends lie 12 bases apart. In the germline V gene, CDR1 corresponds to SNHLY and CDR2 to FYNNEI. These data belong to a study of OX40 agonist ivuxolimab in advanced cancers. About the study as a whole: The costimulatory receptor OX40 (CD134) was targeted by ivuxolimab, a fully human IgG2 agonistic monoclonal antibody. Peripheral TCRbeta sequencing was intended to test whether TCR sequence diversity was altered and clonal T-cell expansion was caused by ivuxolimab. Three dose-escalation patients achieved partial responses, one with hepatocellular carcinoma and two with cutaneous melanoma. Prior anti-PD-1, anti-PD-L1 or anti-CTLA-4 therapy was permitted, and 30% to 50% of dose-escalation patients had received checkpoint inhibitors. The dose-escalation cohort was 82.7% male with a mean age of about 60 years, ranging from roughly 20 to 80. The paper describes the monotherapy dose-escalation part (N = 52 patients) of the phase I trial of ivuxolimab. Of the approximately 54 patients in dose escalation, around 20 had hepatocellular carcinoma, about 15 had melanoma, 9 had renal cell carcinoma and 9 had head and neck cancer. Intravenous ivuxolimab was administered to patients every 2 weeks at six dose levels: 0.01, 0.1, 0.3, 1.5, 3 and 10 mg/kg. Broader findings and caveats from the paper: Partial responders in the 0.1-3.0 mg/kg groups had among the lowest normalized peripheral clonal expansion, especially among CD8+ T cells. The antigen specificity of the peripheral T cells that underwent clonal expansion was not determined. Low levels of normalized T-cell clonal expansion were also shown by some nonresponding patients. After ivuxolimab, CD8+ T cells had more expanded clones than CD4+ T cells on average. Clonal expansion of both CD4+ and CD8+ blood T cells was observed from baseline to week 6 at doses 0.1 to 3.0 mg/kg.

Genomic DNA was isolated from the sorted cells so that the TCRbeta CDR3 region could be sequenced. The immunoSEQ Assay was used for sequencing of TCRbeta CDR3 regions. Entries here come from immuneACCESS through TCRdb and include only in-frame sequences with V and J called. Some clones fail to appear in such tables; in the studies checked, an unresolved V gene covers under half of the shortfall, and the cause of the remainder is unknown. The sample records about 58,000 clones, about 86% of which are singletons. The ten top clones hold around 0.99% of the sample. The trial excluded patients who had a history of autoimmune disease or were on systemic immunosuppression. Peripheral blood for TCR sequencing was collected from all dose cohorts at baseline, on cycle 4 day 1, and on cycle 7 day 1. Samples were obtained from an open-label, multicenter, first-in-human phase I dose-escalation trial of ivuxolimab. Adults with locally advanced or metastatic melanoma, renal cell carcinoma, hepatocellular carcinoma or head and neck squamous cell carcinoma were enrolled in the trial. Before TCR sequencing, CD4+ T cells and CD8+ T cells from peripheral blood were sorted into separate populations.

The source was CD4+ or CD8+ T cells sorted from blood, collected in a trial of the OX40 agonist ivuxolimab. This TCR came from an adult with an advanced solid tumor such as melanoma, head and neck, liver or kidney cancer. This chain is built from TRBV2 and TRBJ1-5; the D gene is perhaps TRBD1, from 6 matching bases. The CDR3 is CASSVQGLGNQPQHF. The DNA sequence follows: TGTGCCAGCAGTGTACAGGGTTTGGGCAATCAGCCCCAGCATTTT.